This passage covers 11 T cell receptor beta chains from one sample sequenced in a study of Tregs in tolerant kidney transplant recipients. Profiled with immunoSEQ multiplex PCR; TCRdb holds only in-frame clones, not every one. This sample has around 66,000 clones, with over 75% found just once. Material: Tregs from blood, obtained before the transplant. The receptors derive from a human donor who received a combined kidney and bone marrow transplant.

V gene TRBV9 combines with J gene TRBJ1-5; D is perhaps TRBD1 (6 bases). V dropped 3 bases and J dropped 7 bases, with 14 bases sitting between them. The germline V gene has CDR1 SGDLS and CDR2 YYNGEE. This CDR3 region has 14 residues. The CDR3 protein is CASSGRDIQQPQHF. In DNA, the CDR3 is TGTGCCAGCAGCGGCCGGGACATCCAACAGCCCCAGCATTTT.

V and J are TRBV5-1 and TRBJ1-5; possible D gene TRBD1, 6 bases. The CDR3 length is 14 residues. Germline loops: CDR1 SGHRS, CDR2 YFSETQ. Deletions cut 4 bases from V and 4 bases from J, with 12 bases between. The CDR3: CASSPEGGNQPQHF. The CDR3 DNA sequence: TGCGCCAGCAGCCCAGAAGGGGGGAATCAGCCCCAGCATTTT.

CDR3 residues: CASSDQDRGSNQPQHF. CDR3 nucleotide sequence: TGTGCCAGCAGTGATCAGGACAGGGGAAGCAATCAGCCCCAGCATTTT. The rearrangement joins TRBV25-1 to TRBJ1-5, with 9 bases aligning to TRBD1. Losses at the gene ends were 3 bases for V and 1 base for J; bases not matched to a gene: 4. The CDR3 has 16 amino acids. Germline V lookup: CDR1 MGHDK, CDR2 SYGVNS.

The genes are TRBV27 and TRBJ1-5; D is undetermined. The CDR3 sequence is 13 residues long. The ends were cut back, 3 bases at V and 1 base at J, with 4 bases in the middle. Germline loops: CDR1 MNHEY, CDR2 SMNVEV (reference sequence). The CDR3 loop is CASSFYSNQPQHF. CDR3 in DNA: TGTGCCAGCAGTTTTTACAGCAATCAGCCCCAGCATTTT.

The J gene is TRBJ1-2, the V gene TRBV6-4; no clear D gene. Germline V gives CDR1 MRHNA, CDR2 SNTAGT. CDR3 length: 13 amino acids. CDR3 protein: CAVPTDSGYGYTF. The CDR3 DNA sequence: TGTGCAGTGCCAACAGACTCCGGGTATGGCTACACCTTC.

This chain joins TRBV7-9 and TRBJ2-7; a weak D match, TRBD1 (5 bases). The ends were cut back, 7 bases at V and 2 bases at J, with 15 bases in the middle. This CDR3 has 14 amino acids. Per the germline V gene, CDR1 is SEHNR and CDR2 is FQNEAQ (reference sequence). In DNA, the CDR3 is TGTGCCAGCACTTACCAGGGCGGCCCCTACGAGCAGTACTTC. This gives the protein CASTYQGGPYEQYF.

In the case of this clone: The junction does not match germline at one end; this may be a read error. The V and J genes are TRBV29-1 and TRBJ2-7, with a tentative D call TRBD2 (5 bases). Germline CDR1 is SQVTM and CDR2 is ANQGSEA. The CDR3 loop spans 11 amino acids. CDR3 in amino acids: CSVESPGGWHF. DNA of the CDR3: TGCAGCGTTGAATCACCAGGAGGCTGGCACTTC.

The chain has TRBV10-3 and TRBJ2-7; the match to TRBD1 covers 10 bases. V shed 2 bases and J 1 base; nucleotides not matched to a gene: 20. This CDR3 spans 21 amino acids. The V gene's germline CDR1 is ENHRY and CDR2 SYGVKD. The CDR3 region has the DNA TGTGCCATCAGTGAGCCGGAGGAGTGGGACAGGGGAGGAAAAGGGTCCTACGAGCAGTACTTC. Residues: CAISEPEEWDRGGKGSYEQYF.

This chain links TRBV10-1 with TRBJ2-1, with 16 bases identical to TRBD2. There are 19 residues in the CDR3. Germline assignment: CDR1 WNHNN and CDR2 SYGVQD (reference sequence). V dropped 3 bases and J dropped 7; count of bases not matched to a gene: 12. CDR3 DNA sequence: TGCGCCAGCAGTGAAACACCTCCCGGGACTAGCGGGAGGGTTAATGAGCAGTTCTTC. This gives the protein CASSETPPGTSGRVNEQFF.

The chain couples TRBV27 to TRBJ1-2; D is unclear. The germline V gene has CDR1 MNHEY and CDR2 SMNVEV (reference sequence). The ends were cut back, 3 bases at V and 4 bases at J, with 24 bases in the middle. The CDR3 consists of 18 residues. CDR3 in DNA: TGTGCCAGCAGTTTTCTCAGCTCGGAACGGCCGCTTTTCTATGGCTACACCTTC. Amino acid sequence: CASSFLSSERPLFYGYTF.

This clone was recorded a few times. V and J are TRBV7-8 and TRBJ2-2, with TRBD2 matching 15 bases. This CDR3 has 19 residues. With 3 bases clipped from V and 6 bases from J, the junction kept 11 bases outside the gene matches. Germline V gene lookup returns CDR1 SGHVS and CDR2 FQNEAQ. The CDR3, as DNA: TGTGCCAGCAGCTTTTTGGGACTAGCGGGGGGCGGGGTTTCCGGGGAGCTGTTTTTT. This sequence encodes CASSFLGLAGGGVSGELFF.